Following are 5 T cell receptor beta chains from one sample sequenced in a study of shared clonotypes between healthy human individuals. Method: immunoSEQ multiplex PCR; TCRdb's copy keeps in-frame clones and lacks some. The table shows hundreds of thousands of clones, with 96% occurring only once. Cells designated naive CD8 were CD45RO-negative and were positively selected for CCR7, with terminally differentiated effector memory CD45RA+ cells excluded. Material: naive CD8+ T cells sorted from blood. Every receptor here comes from a man under 40 in good health.

The V call is TRBV4-2, the J call TRBJ2-4; D is perhaps TRBD1 or TRBD2 (5 bases each). CDR1 is LGHNA and CDR2 is YNFKEQ in the germline V gene. The CDR3 has 15 residues. V was clipped by 0 bases and J by 8 bases, with 14 bases between them. The CDR3 DNA sequence: TGTGCCAGCAGCCAAGAAAATGGGGGTTCGGACATTCAGTACTTC. Protein sequence: CASSQENGGSDIQYF.

The chain employs TRBV12-1 and TRBJ2-7; TRBD2, the table's D call, lacks a check against the DNA. TRBV12-1 is described as a pseudogene. The CDR3 contains 18 residues. The CDR3 loop reads CASSRAGLAGGILHEQYF. DNA for the CDR3: TGTGCCAGCAGCCGCGCGGGACTAGCGGGAGGTATTCTCCACGAGCAGTACTTC.

The CDR3 coding sequence is TGCGCCAGCAGCCCCAGGGGGCAGAGCACAGATACGCAGTATTTT. It yields the protein CASSPRGQSTDTQYF. The chain couples TRBV5-1 to TRBJ2-3; the match to TRBD1 covers 8 bases. The V gene end was trimmed by 4 bases and the J gene end by 0 bases; junction bases not matched to a gene: 4. The CDR3 runs 15 residues. Germline V gene data show CDR1 as SGHRS and CDR2 as YFSETQ.

This chain uses TRBV2 with TRBJ2-7, with D possibly matching TRBD1 (5 bases). Deletions cut 7 bases from V and 0 bases from J, with 13 bases between. The CDR3 is made up of 14 amino acids. Germline loops: CDR1 SNHLY, CDR2 FYNNEI. The CDR3 nucleotides read TGTGCCAGCAAAAGGATGGACAACTCCTACGAGCAGTACTTC. As protein: CASKRMDNSYEQYF.

J is TRBJ2-2 and V is TRBV25-1; D is unclear. The CDR3 extends over 12 amino acids. V was pared by 5 bases and J by 2 bases, with 3 bases between. Germline values: CDR1 MGHDK, CDR2 SYGVNS. The CDR3 reads CASSFNTGELFF. The CDR3 DNA follows: TGTGCCAGCAGTTTCAACACCGGGGAGCTGTTTTTT.